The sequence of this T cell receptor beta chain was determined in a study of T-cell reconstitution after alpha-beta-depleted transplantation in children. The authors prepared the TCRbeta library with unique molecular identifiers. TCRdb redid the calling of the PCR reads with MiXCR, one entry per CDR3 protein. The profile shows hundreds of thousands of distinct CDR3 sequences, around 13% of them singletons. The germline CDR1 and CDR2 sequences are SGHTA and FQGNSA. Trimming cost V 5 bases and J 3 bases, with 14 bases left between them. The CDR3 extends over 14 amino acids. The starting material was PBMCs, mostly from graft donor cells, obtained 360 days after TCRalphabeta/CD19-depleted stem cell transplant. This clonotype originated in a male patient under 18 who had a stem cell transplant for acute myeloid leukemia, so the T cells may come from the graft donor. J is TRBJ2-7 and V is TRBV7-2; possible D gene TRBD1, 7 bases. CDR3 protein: CASSQGGSNYEQYF. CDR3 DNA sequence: TGTGCCAGCAGCCAGGGGGGCTCCAACTACGAGCAGTACTTC.